The source of this TCR beta chain is a study of T cell repertoires in aging, cancer and after chemotherapy. Peripheral blood genomic DNA, not sorted cells or RNA, was the template. Multiplex touch-down PCR with TRB-A/B primers amplified rearranged V-D-J TRB sequences. TCRdb ran MiXCR on the multiplex PCR reads and lists one entry per CDR3 protein. The sample yields 7,000 to 8,500 distinct CDR3 sequences, around 30% seen once. Germline V gene sequence: CDR1 SGHNT, CDR2 YYREEE (reference sequence). CDR3 size: 15 residues. Study-wide findings and caveats: These repertoire data do not allow conclusions about immunological memory after chemotherapy.

On this clonotype itself: Its antigen remains unknown. One end of the junction fails to match germline, which may point to a read error.

The receptor was derived from a human donor with a blood cancer. This rearrangement joins TRBV5-4 to TRBJ2-6; TRBD1 might be the D (5 bases). The specimen sequenced was blood. The CDR3 region has the DNA TGTGCCAGCAGGCTCGACAGCTCTGGGGCCAACGTCCGGACTTTC. Residues: CASRLDSSGANVRTF.